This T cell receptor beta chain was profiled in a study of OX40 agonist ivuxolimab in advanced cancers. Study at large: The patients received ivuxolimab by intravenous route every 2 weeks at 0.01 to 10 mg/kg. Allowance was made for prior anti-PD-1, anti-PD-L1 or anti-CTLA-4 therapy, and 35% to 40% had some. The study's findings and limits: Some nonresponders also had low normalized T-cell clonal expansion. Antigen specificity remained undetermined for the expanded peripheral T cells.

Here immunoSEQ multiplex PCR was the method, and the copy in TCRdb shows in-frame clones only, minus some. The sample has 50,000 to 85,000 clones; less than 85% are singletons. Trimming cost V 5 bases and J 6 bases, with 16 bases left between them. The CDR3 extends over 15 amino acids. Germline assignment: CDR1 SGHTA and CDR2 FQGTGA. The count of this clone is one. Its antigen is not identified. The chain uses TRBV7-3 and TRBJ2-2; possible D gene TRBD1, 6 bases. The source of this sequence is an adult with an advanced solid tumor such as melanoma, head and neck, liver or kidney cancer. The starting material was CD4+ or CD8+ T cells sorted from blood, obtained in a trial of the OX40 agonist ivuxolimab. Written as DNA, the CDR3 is TGTGCCAGCAGCCCAACACTACAGGGCGCCGGGGAGCTGTTTTTT. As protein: CASSPTLQGAGELFF.